Below are 28 T cell receptor beta chains sequenced from a single sample in a study of neurological immune-mediated disorders. TCRdb redid the calling of the 5' RACE reads with MiXCR, one entry per CDR3 protein. The sample lists roughly 45,000 distinct CDR3 sequences; less than 4% were seen once. The sample was PBMCs. All receptors derive from a woman aged 50 to 65 with multiple sclerosis.

This clonotype was observed at least ten times. The chain couples TRBV20-1 to TRBJ2-5, with a tentative D call TRBD2 (7 bases). The CDR3 has 16 residues. With 4 bases removed from V and 5 bases from J, the gap between germline ends came to 23 bases. The germline CDR1 and CDR2 sequences are DFQATT and SNEGSKA (reference sequence). The DNA for the CDR3 is TGCAGTGCTAATCTGGGGGGGCAGTTTCTCGCCGAGACCCAGTACTTC. Its translation: CSANLGGQFLAETQYF.

About this clonotype: This may be a read error, as it is one base from a much larger clone. For the CDR3, the DNA is TGCGCCAGCAGCCCCATCGGTAACACTGAAGCTTTCTTT. Protein sequence: CASSPIGNTEAFF. V gene TRBV5-1 combines with J gene TRBJ1-1, with D unresolved. CDR1 is SGHRS, CDR2 YFSETQ, per germline. The CDR3 covers 13 residues. V was pared by 4 bases and J by 2 bases, with 9 bases between.

This clonotype was found many times. The chain joins TRBV5-6 to TRBJ1-2; D might be TRBD1 (5 bases). The V end was cut by 2 bases, the J end by 2 bases, with 10 bases between. The CDR3 totals 14 residues. CDR1 and CDR2 from the germline V gene are SGHDT and YYEEEE. CDR3 amino acids: CASSFTGDNYGYTF. CDR3 in DNA: TGTGCCAGCAGCTTTACCGGGGACAACTATGGCTACACCTTC.

This clonotype was seen ten or more times. This chain links TRBV6-5 with TRBJ1-3; unclear D gene. V lost 5 bases, J lost 0 bases, and 11 bases lay in between. CDR3 size: 15 residues. Germline V gene lookup returns CDR1 MNHEY and CDR2 SVGAGI. The CDR3 coding sequence is TGTGCCAGCAGTCGTGGCCCGGGCTCTGGAAACACCATATATTTT. It is translated as CASSRGPGSGNTIYF.

There are many counts of this clonotype. J is TRBJ1-3 and V is TRBV10-3; 9 positions match TRBD1. Germline CDR1 and CDR2: ENHRY and SYGVKD. The CDR3 sequence is 15 residues long. V gave up 8 bases and J gave up 1 base; unmatched junction bases: 6. CDR3 loop: CAIGAGTGSGNTIYF. CDR3 bases: TGTGCCATCGGGGCCGGGACAGGGTCTGGAAACACCATATATTTT.

This clonotype has ten or more counts. The CDR3 loop reads CASSLGPSGGAGEQFF. CDR3 in DNA: TGTGCCAGCAGCTTGGGCCCCAGCGGGGGGGCTGGGGAGCAGTTCTTC. The V gene is TRBV5-6, the J gene TRBJ2-1; 10 bases agree with TRBD2. Germline V gives CDR1 SGHDT, CDR2 YYEEEE. The CDR3 has 16 residues. V lost 0 bases to trimming and J lost 10 bases; unmatched junction nucleotides: 10.

This clonotype was seen at least ten times. This chain uses TRBV3-1 with TRBJ2-5, with 8 bases that match TRBD1. Trimming cost V 5 bases and J 1 base; bases outside gene matches: 6. CDR3 length: 15 residues. Germline-derived CDR1 and CDR2 are LGHDT and YNNKEL (reference sequence). Here the CDR3 DNA reads TGTGCCAGCAGCGCAGGGGGCTTGGGCCAAGAGACCCAGTACTTC. Its protein is CASSAGGLGQETQYF.

The chain recombines TRBV10-3 with TRBJ2-1; maybe TRBD2 (5 bases). The CDR3 runs 19 residues. CDR1 ENHRY and CDR2 SYGVKD come from the germline V gene. The V gene lost 5 bases and the J gene lost 1 base, with 24 bases spanning the gap. The CDR3 DNA reads as TGTGCCATCAGTTCGATGACGGGAAGAAGTGGAGGTTCCTACAATGAGCAGTTCTTC. The encoded protein is CAISSMTGRSGGSYNEQFF.

This clonotype was seen at least ten times. V usage is TRBV25-1 and J usage is TRBJ2-1; D uncertain. V gave up 7 bases and J gave up 1 base, with 14 bases separating them. The CDR3 contains 15 residues. Germline CDR1 reads MGHDK; CDR2 reads SYGVNS. CDR3 nucleotides: TGTGCCAGCACCCAAAGTAGTGGGTCCTACAATGAGCAGTTCTTC. This translates into CASTQSSGSYNEQFF.

This clonotype was seen repeatedly, ten times or more. The chain uses TRBV18 and TRBJ1-1; 8 nucleotides match TRBD1. Germline values: CDR1 KGHSH, CDR2 LQKENI. This CDR3 comprises 13 residues. V was pared by 6 bases and J by 1 base, with 1 base of the junction left unmatched. CDR3 loop: CASSGQANTEAFF. DNA for the CDR3: TGTGCCAGCTCGGGACAGGCGAACACTGAAGCTTTCTTT.

This clonotype was seen repeatedly, ten times or more. This rearrangement joins TRBV28 to TRBJ2-7, with 12 bases lining up with TRBD2. V shed 5 bases, J shed 7 bases, and the junction held 9 bases outside the gene matches. Per the germline V gene, CDR1 is MDHEN and CDR2 is SYDVKM. The CDR3 is 15 residues long. For the CDR3, the DNA is TGTGCCAGCAGTCAAACGACTAGCGGGAGAGGGGAGCAGTACTTC. It yields the protein CASSQTTSGRGEQYF. Drawing the rest from reference TRBV28 and TRBJ2-7, the complete variable domain is DVKVTQSSRYLVKRTGEKVFLECVQDMDHENMFWYRQDPGLGLRLIYFSYDVKMKEKGDIPEGYSVSREKKERFSLILESASTNQTSMYLCASSQTTSGRGEQYFGPGTRLTVT.

This clonotype was recorded a few times. V usage is TRBV20-1 and J usage is TRBJ2-7, with D perhaps given as TRBD1 or TRBD2 (5 bases each). CDR3 length: 13 amino acids. V was shortened by 5 bases and J by 3 bases, with 14 bases between the two germline ends. Germline CDR1 reads DFQATT; CDR2 reads SNEGSKA (reference sequence). This chain's CDR3 is CSAQKDGGYEQYF. The DNA for the CDR3 is TGCAGTGCTCAAAAGGATGGGGGCTACGAGCAGTACTTC.

This clonotype was seen at least ten times. The chain combines TRBV6-5 with TRBJ1-2; tentative D call: TRBD1 (5 bases). CDR3 length: 15 residues. The germline CDR1 and CDR2 sequences are MNHEY and SVGAGI. V gave up 4 bases and J gave up 0 bases, with 12 bases separating them. The DNA of the CDR3 is TGTGCCAGCAGTTCGGAGACAGACTCTAACTATGGCTACACCTTC. Its translation is CASSSETDSNYGYTF.

In its sample, this clonotype was seen many times. The chain uses TRBV10-3 and TRBJ1-4, with TRBD1 as a possible D gene (5 bases). The ends were cut back, 5 bases at V and 8 bases at J, with 24 bases in the middle. This CDR3 region has 17 residues. Germline CDR1 ENHRY, CDR2 SYGVKD. CDR3 sequence (DNA): TGTGCCATCAGTTTACTACCCGCAGGGAAGGGGAACGAAAAACTGTTTTTT. Translated: CAISLLPAGKGNEKLFF.

This CDR3 reads CASSVGGVSYNEQFF. DNA of the CDR3: TGTGCCAGCAGTGTTGGTGGGGTTTCCTACAATGAGCAGTTCTTC. The genes are TRBV2 and TRBJ2-1; D is ambiguous. V was clipped by 4 bases and J by 1 base, with 11 bases between them. Germline values: CDR1 SNHLY, CDR2 FYNNEI. The CDR3 totals 15 residues.

The rearrangement uses TRBV6-5 and TRBJ2-5; TRBD1 aligns across 9 bases. The germline V gene encodes CDR1 MNHEY and CDR2 SVGAGI. The CDR3 totals 14 residues. V gave up 5 bases and J gave up 5 bases; unmatched junction bases: 6. The CDR3 DNA reads as TGTGCCAGCAGTAAAACAGGGGGCGGCGAGACCCAGTACTTC. Protein product: CASSKTGGGETQYF.

At least ten counts were recorded for this clonotype. The chain joins TRBV20-1 to TRBJ2-7; 7 bases are shared with TRBD1. After removal of 4 bases from V and 0 bases from J, the junction contained 6 bases not matched to a gene. Germline loops: CDR1 DFQATT, CDR2 SNEGSKA (reference sequence). The CDR3 loop spans 14 amino acids. The CDR3 DNA follows: TGCAGTGCTATCCAAACAGGGGCCTCCTACGAGCAGTACTTC. Translated, it gives CSAIQTGASYEQYF.

This clonotype was detected a few times. The V and J genes are TRBV28 and TRBJ2-5, with 9 bases matching TRBD2. The CDR3 is 14 amino acids. V lost 4 bases to trimming and J lost 7 bases; unmatched junction nucleotides: 7. Germline values: CDR1 MDHEN, CDR2 SYDVKM. CDR3 nucleotides: TGTGCCAGCAGTTATACCCGGACTAGCGTGACCCAGTACTTC. This sequence encodes CASSYTRTSVTQYF.

This clonotype has a count of ten or more. The chain combines TRBV7-2 with TRBJ2-3; D remains ambiguous. Germline lookup yields CDR1 SGHTA and CDR2 FQGNSA. The CDR3 runs 13 residues. V gave up 1 base and J gave up 5 bases, with 7 bases separating them. CDR3 coding DNA: TGTGCCAGCAGCTTAGAAGGAGAAGATACGCAGTATTTT. Amino acid sequence: CASSLEGEDTQYF.

V gene TRBV10-3 combines with J gene TRBJ2-4; perhaps D is TRBD1 or TRBD2 (6 bases each). The V end was cut by 4 bases, the J end by 9 bases, with 16 bases between. Germline V gene lookup returns CDR1 ENHRY and CDR2 SYGVKD. This CDR3 spans 14 amino acids. CDR3 nucleotide sequence: TGTGCCATCAGTGTAGACGAGGAGGGGGGCATTCAGTACTTC. Protein product: CAISVDEEGGIQYF.

This clonotype was observed at least ten times. This chain's CDR3 is CASSLGTAQETQYF. Here the CDR3 DNA reads TGCGCCAGCAGCCTGGGGACAGCCCAAGAGACCCAGTACTTC. The chain carries TRBV5-1 and TRBJ2-5; 7 nucleotides agree with TRBD1. This CDR3 contains 14 residues. Germline loops: CDR1 SGHRS, CDR2 YFSETQ. V shed 4 bases and J 1 base; nucleotides not matched to a gene: 4.

This clonotype was detected many times. The V gene is TRBV20-1, the J gene TRBJ2-1; 10 nucleotides match TRBD2. CDR3 length: 17 amino acids. The V and J ends lost 0 bases and 9 bases, in that order; junction bases with no gene match: 14. The germline CDR1 and CDR2 sequences are DFQATT and SNEGSKA (reference sequence). The CDR3 nucleotides read TGCAGTGCTAGAGATCGGTTGCGGCTAGCGGGGGTTACTGAGCAGTTCTTC. Translated, it gives CSARDRLRLAGVTEQFF.

This clonotype was found many times. The chain recombines TRBV4-2 with TRBJ2-1; possibly TRBD2 for D (6 bases). The V gene's germline CDR1 is LGHNA and CDR2 YNFKEQ. The CDR3 contains 15 residues. Trimming took 1 base from V and 6 from J, leaving 13 bases between them. The CDR3 bases are TGTGCCAGCAGCCAAGGGGAGGCGAGCGTCAATGAGCAGTTCTTC. It translates to CASSQGEASVNEQFF.

This clonotype was counted at least ten times. This chain joins TRBV20-1 and TRBJ2-3; 9 bases are a match to TRBD2. Germline assignment: CDR1 DFQATT and CDR2 SNEGSKA (reference sequence). The CDR3 has 15 amino acids. The V gene end was trimmed by 0 bases and the J gene end by 3 bases; junction bases not matched to a gene: 4. The CDR3 DNA is TGCAGTGCTAGAGACCCTAGCGGGATGACAGATACGCAGTATTTT. Translation gives CSARDPSGMTDTQYF.

This clonotype came up many times. The rearrangement uses TRBV12-3 or TRBV12-4 and TRBJ2-7; possibly TRBD2 for D (5 bases). This CDR3 has 12 residues. The V end was cut by 2 bases, the J end by 4 bases, with 6 bases between. CDR3 amino acids: CASSLSGYEQYF. For the CDR3, the DNA is TGTGCCAGCAGTTTATCGGGATACGAGCAGTACTTC.

This clonotype showed up many times. The chain has TRBV5-1 and TRBJ2-3, with D possibly matching TRBD1 (6 bases). Trimming removed 0 bases from V and 2 bases from J, with 10 bases in between. The CDR3 loop spans 15 amino acids. Per the germline V gene, CDR1 is SGHRS and CDR2 is YFSETQ. The DNA of the CDR3 is TGCGCCAGCAGCTTGGAGGGGGTTACCACAGATACGCAGTATTTT. This codes for CASSLEGVTTDTQYF.

Many counts were recorded for this clonotype. The genes are TRBV5-6 and TRBJ2-1; 7 nucleotides match TRBD1. The germline V gene has CDR1 SGHDT and CDR2 YYEEEE. The CDR3 consists of 14 residues. After removal of 0 bases from V and 8 bases from J, the junction contained 5 bases not matched to a gene. CDR3 residues: CASSLGQGGDEQFF. The CDR3 DNA reads as TGTGCCAGCAGCTTGGGACAGGGCGGTGATGAGCAGTTCTTC.

This clonotype has at least ten counts. The rearrangement links TRBV4-1 to TRBJ1-2, with no clear D. The CDR3 runs 14 residues. Germline V gives CDR1 MGHRA, CDR2 YSYEKL. Deletions cut 3 bases from V and 4 bases from J, with 12 bases between. The CDR3 coding sequence is TGCGCCAGCAGCCAGCCTTACAGTCTCTATGGCTACACCTTC. It specifies CASSQPYSLYGYTF.